The present entry profiles one T cell receptor (beta chain) with its context. Use of 60 Vbeta and 13 Jbeta primers characterized the PCR. TCRdb's copy holds only in-frame clones and misses some; the assay was immunoSEQ multiplex PCR. This sample has 130,000 or so clones, with 75% to 90% found just once. These data originate in a study of cytomegalovirus exposure and HLA in healthy donors. J gave up 7 bases and V 4 bases, and 10 bases lay outside the gene matches. Germline loops: CDR1 MNHNS, CDR2 SASEGT. The CDR3 has 16 amino acids. What was sequenced was PBMCs. The gene calls are TRBV6-1 and TRBJ1-1, with TRBD1 identical over 12 bases. The receptor was derived from a man in his thirties or forties in good health and CMV-seronegative. The CDR3 bases are TGTGCCAGCAGTGCGAGAAAGGGACAGGGGGCCAGTGAAGCTTTCTTT. Its translation is CASSARKGQGASEAFF.